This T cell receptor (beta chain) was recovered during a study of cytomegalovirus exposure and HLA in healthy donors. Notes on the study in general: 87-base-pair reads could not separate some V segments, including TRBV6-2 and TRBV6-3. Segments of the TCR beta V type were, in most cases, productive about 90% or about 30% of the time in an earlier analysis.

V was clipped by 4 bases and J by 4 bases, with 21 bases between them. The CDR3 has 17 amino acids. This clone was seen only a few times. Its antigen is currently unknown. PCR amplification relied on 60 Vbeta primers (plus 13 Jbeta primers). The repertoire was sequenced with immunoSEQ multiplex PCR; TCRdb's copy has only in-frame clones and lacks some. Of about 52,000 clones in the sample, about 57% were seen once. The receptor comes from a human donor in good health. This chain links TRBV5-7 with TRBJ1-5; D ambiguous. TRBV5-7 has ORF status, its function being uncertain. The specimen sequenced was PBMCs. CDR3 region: CASSQKVAGRLNQPQHF. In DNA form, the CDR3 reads TGTGCCAGCAGCCAAAAGGTAGCGGGGAGGTTAAATCAGCCCCAGCATTTT.